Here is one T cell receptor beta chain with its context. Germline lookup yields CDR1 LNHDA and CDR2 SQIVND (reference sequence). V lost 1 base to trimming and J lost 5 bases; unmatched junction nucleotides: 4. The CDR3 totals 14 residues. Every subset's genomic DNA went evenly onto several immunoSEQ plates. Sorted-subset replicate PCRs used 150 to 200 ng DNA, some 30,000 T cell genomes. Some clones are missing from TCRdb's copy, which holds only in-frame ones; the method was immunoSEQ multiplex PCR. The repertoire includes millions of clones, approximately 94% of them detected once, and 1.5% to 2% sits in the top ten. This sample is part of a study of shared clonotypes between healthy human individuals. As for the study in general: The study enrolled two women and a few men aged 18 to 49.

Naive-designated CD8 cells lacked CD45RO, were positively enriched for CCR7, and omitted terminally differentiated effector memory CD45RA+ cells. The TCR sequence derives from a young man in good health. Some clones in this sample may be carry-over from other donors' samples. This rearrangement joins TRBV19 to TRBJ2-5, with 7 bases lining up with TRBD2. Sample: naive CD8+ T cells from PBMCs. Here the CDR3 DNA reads TGTGCCAGTAGTATAGTGGGAGGGCATGAGACCCAGTACTTC. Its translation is CASSIVGGHETQYF.